This T cell receptor beta chain stems from a study of blood T cell repertoires in COVID-19 (TCRdb year 2020). Regarding the research as a whole: Samples from collaborators originated in the United States, Italy and Spain and spanned both the acute and convalescent phases of COVID-19. The sample metadata nearly always contained a de-identified subject ID, COVID-19 status, age in years and sex. The repertoires were released in a freely available public database intended as a resource for research on the immune response to SARS-CoV-2. Where available, HLA class I and class II types were taken from metadata supplied by the sample provider and were not determined by assay-based typing. The material from the prospective study consisted of cDNA or gDNA derived from T cells, B-cell-depleted T cells, or PBMCs. The samples were drawn from the first 160 participants of the ongoing ImmuneRACE study and from more than 1,000 subjects provided by 6 global collaborators. Subjects who had been exposed to COVID-19, were actively infected with it, or had recovered from it provided the deeply sampled blood TCRbeta repertoires that made up the dataset. Results and caveats for the whole study, not just this receptor: How much clinical and demographic metadata was included differed by source and by participant, and the metadata was provided uncurated.

Compared with germline, V lacks 6 bases and J lacks 4 bases; bases without a gene match: 4. There are 13 amino acids in the CDR3, from cysteine to phenylalanine inclusive. Only CDR3 DNA remains: 39 bases, in frame from the first base. As concerns this clone: Its antigen has not been determined. Per-base quality was not reported, and no clone a single base away is much larger than it.

Whole blood was collected in K2EDTA tubes by collaborating institutions according to the institutions' own protocols. For TCRbeta analysis, collaborator samples were shipped as frozen whole blood, as isolated PBMCs, or as DNA extracted from either sample type. TCRbeta CDR3 regions were amplified from genomic DNA by means of the immunoSEQ Assay, a bias-controlled multiplex PCR. In the original analysis: The number of nucleated cells in each sample was estimated from the amplification of reference gene primers within the assay. Sequence reads were collapsed and filtered to measure the absolute abundance of every unique TCRbeta CDR3 rearrangement. Productive Simpson clonality was computed per sample as the square root of Simpson's diversity index over productive rearrangements. TCRdb stores this immuneACCESS table with in-frame sequences only. Part of the clones is absent; in the studies checked, under half of the shortfall reflects unresolved V genes, and no reason is known for the rest. That table supplies the V and J calls and clone size; D and trimming were determined from the DNA. The sample table lists 85,000 to 120,000 clones, 70% to 75% of them with a count of one. The top ten constitute 0.75% to 1% of the sample.

This receptor was identified in a human donor with acute or convalescent COVID-19. The donor label of this sample is uncertain. The sequence joins TRBV12-3 or TRBV12-4 to TRBJ1-2; a stretch of 8 junction bases matches TRBD1. The specimen sequenced was peripheral blood. The sequence in DNA is TGTGCCAGCAGATTACAGGGGGGCTATGGCTACACCTTC. It codes for CASRLQGGYGYTF.